The 17 T cell receptor beta chains below all came from one sample that was sequenced in a study of T cell responses to AZD1222 COVID-19 vaccine. Sequencing was performed with immunoSEQ multiplex PCR; in TCRdb, only in-frame clones are kept and a portion is missing. The table has tens of thousands of clones, roughly four fifths seen once. Specimen: peripheral blood, collected on day 0 of AZD1222 vaccination. These receptors all come from an adult in good health.

The J gene is TRBJ1-3, the V gene TRBV19, with D uncertain. Deletions cut 5 bases from V and 1 base from J, with 6 bases between. The CDR3 spans 13 residues. Germline V lookup: CDR1 LNHDA, CDR2 SQIVND (reference sequence). This CDR3 reads CASSRGSGNTIYF. The DNA of the CDR3 is TGTGCCAGTAGTCGAGGATCTGGAAACACCATATATTTT. Supplemented by reference TRBV19 and TRBJ1-3, the full variable domain reads DGGITQSPKYLFRKEGQNVTLSCEQNLNHDAMYWYRQDPGQGLRLIYYSQIVNDFQKGDIAEGYSVSREKKESFPLTVTSAQKNPTAFYLCASSRGSGNTIYFGEGSWLTVV.

The chain carries TRBV7-6 and TRBJ2-7, with 10 bases identical to TRBD1. V shed 1 base, J shed 4 bases, and the junction held 7 bases outside the gene matches. Germline CDR1 reads SGHVS; CDR2 reads FNYEAQ. The length of the CDR3 is 16 residues. The CDR3 sequence is CASSLGTGGTGYEQYF. The CDR3 bases are TGTGCCAGCAGCTTAGGGACAGGGGGAACGGGATACGAGCAGTACTTC.

DNA of the CDR3: TGTGCCACCAGCAGAGGCCGCCCCGGACAGGGGTCCTACGAGCAGTACTTC. Amino acids: CATSRGRPGQGSYEQYF. The chain is built from TRBV15 and TRBJ2-7; 9 bases are shared with TRBD1. V was pared by 1 base and J by 1 base, with 8 bases of the junction left unmatched. The CDR3 spans 17 residues. Looked up from germline, CDR1 is LNHNV and CDR2 is YYDKDF (reference sequence).

The rearrangement links TRBV12-3 or TRBV12-4 to TRBJ2-2, with 9 bases that match TRBD1. With V trimmed by 6 bases and J by 11 bases, 7 bases remained unmatched. The CDR3 has 13 amino acids. CDR3 DNA sequence: TGTGCCAGCAGGGGACAGGGCCAGCAAGAGCTGTTTTTT. Amino acids: CASRGQGQQELFF.

CDR3 region: CASSFSVHQPQHF. CDR3 sequence (DNA): TGTGCCAGCAGTTTTTCTGTCCATCAGCCCCAGCATTTT. This rearrangement joins TRBV28 to TRBJ1-5; D ambiguous. Germline values: CDR1 MDHEN, CDR2 SYDVKM. V gave up 3 bases and J gave up 5 bases, with 8 bases separating them. The CDR3 is 13 residues long.

This chain connects TRBV10-3 to TRBJ2-1; D perhaps matches TRBD2 (6 bases). The CDR3 has 15 amino acids. CDR1 is ENHRY, CDR2 SYGVKD, per germline. Trimming cost V 2 bases and J 4 bases, with 12 bases left between them. CDR3 loop: CAISEPSGQYNEQFF. The CDR3 DNA reads as TGTGCCATCAGTGAGCCCAGCGGGCAATACAATGAGCAGTTCTTC.

This clone was seen only a few times. The genes are TRBV27 and TRBJ2-7; 8 bases are shared with TRBD1. Germline trimming cut 4 bases from V and 1 base from J; bases unmatched to any gene: 9. CDR1 is MNHEY, CDR2 SMNVEV, per germline (reference sequence). The CDR3 totals 16 residues. CDR3 protein: CASSSPRTGISYEQYF. The CDR3 bases are TGTGCCAGCAGTTCCCCGAGGACAGGGATTTCCTACGAGCAGTACTTC.

The chain joins TRBV28 to TRBJ2-7, with TRBD1 matching 11 bases. This CDR3 contains 16 residues. V dropped 4 bases and J dropped 2; count of bases not matched to a gene: 7. Per the germline V gene, CDR1 is MDHEN and CDR2 is SYDVKM. Here the CDR3 DNA reads TGTGCCAGCAGTTCAGAGGACAGGGGGCGCCCCTACGAGCAGTACTTC. Amino acid sequence: CASSSEDRGRPYEQYF.

V is TRBV3-1 (or the pseudogene TRBV3-2) and J is TRBJ2-5; a weak D match, TRBD1 (7 bases). Germline-derived CDR1 and CDR2 are LGHDT and YNNKEL (reference sequence). This CDR3 spans 14 amino acids. Trimming removed 4 bases at V and 4 bases at J, with 13 bases between. Written as DNA, the CDR3 is TGTGCCAGCAGCCTCAGACAGGGAGGAGAGACCCAGTACTTC. Translation: CASSLRQGGETQYF.

The chain combines TRBV27 with TRBJ2-7; D is unresolved. CDR3 length: 13 residues. Trimming removed 0 bases at V and 4 bases at J, with 7 bases between. Germline loops: CDR1 MNHEY, CDR2 SMNVEV (reference sequence). CDR3 coding DNA: TGTGCCAGCAGTTTATCGCCCTCGTACGAGCAGTACTTC. It yields the protein CASSLSPSYEQYF.

The chain joins TRBV9 to TRBJ2-7, with D tentatively TRBD2 (5 bases). This CDR3 is 11 amino acids long. Trimming left V 3 bases short and J 5 bases short, with 6 bases between. CDR1 is SGDLS, CDR2 YYNGEE, per germline. The CDR3 nucleotides read TGTGCCAGCAGCGAGGAGGACGAGCAGTACTTC. This encodes CASSEEDEQYF.

V gene TRBV2 combines with J gene TRBJ2-7, with 8 bases lining up with TRBD2. V shed 8 bases, J shed 4 bases, and the junction held 4 bases outside the gene matches. The CDR3 consists of 12 residues. In germline, CDR1 is SNHLY, CDR2 FYNNEI. CDR3 nucleotides: TGTGCCAGCTTGGGCGGGGGGTACGAGCAGTACTTC. It specifies CASLGGGYEQYF.

This clone came up a few times. The chain carries TRBV6-5 and TRBJ1-1; D ambiguous. Germline values: CDR1 MNHEY, CDR2 SVGAGI. The length of the CDR3 is 16 residues. V was clipped by 0 bases and J by 1 base, with 12 bases between them. This chain's CDR3 is CASSYSIVRGNTEAFF. CDR3 bases: TGTGCCAGCAGTTACTCGATAGTACGGGGGAACACTGAAGCTTTCTTT.

V and J are TRBV7-9 and TRBJ2-5, with TRBD2 matching 9 bases. CDR3 length: 16 residues. Losses at the gene ends were 0 bases for V and 5 bases for J; bases not matched to a gene: 7. Germline loops: CDR1 SEHNR, CDR2 FQNEAQ (reference sequence). The CDR3 sequence: CASSLALGGGEETQYF. The CDR3 DNA reads TGTGCCAGCAGCTTAGCCCTCGGCGGGGGGGAGGAGACCCAGTACTTC.

V usage is TRBV7-6 and J usage is TRBJ2-5; D is perhaps TRBD1 (5 bases). Looked up from germline, CDR1 is SGHVS and CDR2 is FNYEAQ. This CDR3 is 14 amino acids long. The V end lost 3 bases, the J end lost 3 bases, and 11 bases lay between the germline ends. The CDR3 sequence is CASSFSGPKETQYF. CDR3 coding DNA: TGTGCCAGCAGCTTTTCAGGGCCCAAAGAGACCCAGTACTTC.

The CDR3 DNA reads as TGTGCCAGCAGCCAAGATCTAGGAAGAATTAGAGCGGGGCCCAGGGATACGCAGTATTTT. Amino acids: CASSQDLGRIRAGPRDTQYF. The chain is built from TRBV4-2 and TRBJ2-3; TRBD2 matches 7 bases. V lost 0 bases and J lost 6; bases outside the gene matches: 21. This CDR3 is built from 20 residues. Per the germline V gene, CDR1 is LGHNA and CDR2 is YNFKEQ.

This sequence joins TRBV4-1 and TRBJ2-2; D unclear. The CDR3 is made up of 15 amino acids. V was shortened by 1 base and J by 0 bases, with 6 bases between the two germline ends. Germline values: CDR1 MGHRA, CDR2 YSYEKL. The CDR3 sequence is CASSQALANTGELFF. For the CDR3, the DNA is TGCGCCAGCAGCCAAGCCCTTGCGAACACCGGGGAGCTGTTTTTT.